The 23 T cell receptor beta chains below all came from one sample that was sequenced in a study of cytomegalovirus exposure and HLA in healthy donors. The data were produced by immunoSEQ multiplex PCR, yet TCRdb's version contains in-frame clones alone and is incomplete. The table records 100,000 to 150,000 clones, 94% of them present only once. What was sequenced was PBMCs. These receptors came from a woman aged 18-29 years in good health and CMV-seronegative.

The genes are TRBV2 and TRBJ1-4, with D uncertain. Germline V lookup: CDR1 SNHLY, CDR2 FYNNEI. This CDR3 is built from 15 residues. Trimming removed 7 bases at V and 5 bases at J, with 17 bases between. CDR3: CASTFQSRVNEKLFF. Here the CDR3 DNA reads TGTGCCAGCACATTCCAATCGAGGGTCAATGAAAAACTGTTTTTT.

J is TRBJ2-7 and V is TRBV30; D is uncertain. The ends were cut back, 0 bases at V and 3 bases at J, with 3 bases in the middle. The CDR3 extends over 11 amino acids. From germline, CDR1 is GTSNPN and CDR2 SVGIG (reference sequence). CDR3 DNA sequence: TGTGCCTGGAGTGTATACTACGAGCAGTACTTC. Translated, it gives CAWSVYYEQYF.

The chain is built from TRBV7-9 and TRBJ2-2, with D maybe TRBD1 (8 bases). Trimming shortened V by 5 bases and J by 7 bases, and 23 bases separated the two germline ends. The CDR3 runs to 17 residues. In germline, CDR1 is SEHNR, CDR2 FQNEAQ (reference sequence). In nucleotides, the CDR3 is TGTGCCAGCAGCCACCCCACAGGGGGGGGGAGTTACGGGGAGCTGTTTTTT. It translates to CASSHPTGGGSYGELFF.

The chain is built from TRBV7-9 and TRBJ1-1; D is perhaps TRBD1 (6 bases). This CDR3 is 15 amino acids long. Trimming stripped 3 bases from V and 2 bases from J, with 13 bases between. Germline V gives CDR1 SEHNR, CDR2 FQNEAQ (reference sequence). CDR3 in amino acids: CASSFTGLLNTEAFF. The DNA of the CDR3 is TGTGCCAGCAGCTTTACAGGGTTGCTTAACACTGAAGCTTTCTTT.

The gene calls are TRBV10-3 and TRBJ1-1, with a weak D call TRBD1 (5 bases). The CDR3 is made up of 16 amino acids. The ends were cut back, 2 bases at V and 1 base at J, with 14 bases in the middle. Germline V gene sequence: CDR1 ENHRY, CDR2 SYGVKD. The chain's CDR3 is CAISEVAGQENTEAFF. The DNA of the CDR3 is TGTGCCATCAGTGAGGTGGCAGGGCAAGAGAACACTGAAGCTTTCTTT.

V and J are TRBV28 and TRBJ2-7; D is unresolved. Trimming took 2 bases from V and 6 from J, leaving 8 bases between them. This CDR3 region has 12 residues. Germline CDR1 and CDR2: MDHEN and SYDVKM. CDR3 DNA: TGTGCCAGCAGTTTAAGCCCCGCCGAGCAGTACTTC. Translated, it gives CASSLSPAEQYF.

The CDR3 DNA reads as TGCGCCAGCAGCCAAGTAGGTCGGGGGGCGCGTGATGAGCAGTTCTTC. Amino acids: CASSQVGRGARDEQFF. The chain joins TRBV4-1 to TRBJ2-1; maybe TRBD2 (7 bases). This CDR3 spans 16 amino acids. Germline values: CDR1 MGHRA, CDR2 YSYEKL. Trimming shortened V by 1 base and J by 8 bases, and 18 bases separated the two germline ends.

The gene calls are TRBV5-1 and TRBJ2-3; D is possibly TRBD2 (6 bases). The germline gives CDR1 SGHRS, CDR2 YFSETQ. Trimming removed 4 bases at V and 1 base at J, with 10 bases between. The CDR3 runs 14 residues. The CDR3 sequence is CASSDGRGTDTQYF. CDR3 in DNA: TGCGCCAGCAGCGACGGGAGAGGCACAGATACGCAGTATTTT.

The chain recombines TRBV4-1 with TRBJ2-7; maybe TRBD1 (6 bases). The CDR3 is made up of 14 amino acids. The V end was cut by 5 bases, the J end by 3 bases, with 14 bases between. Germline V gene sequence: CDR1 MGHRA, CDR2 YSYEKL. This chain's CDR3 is CASSYGRGGYEQYF. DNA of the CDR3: TGCGCCAGCAGCTACGGTAGAGGGGGCTACGAGCAGTACTTC.

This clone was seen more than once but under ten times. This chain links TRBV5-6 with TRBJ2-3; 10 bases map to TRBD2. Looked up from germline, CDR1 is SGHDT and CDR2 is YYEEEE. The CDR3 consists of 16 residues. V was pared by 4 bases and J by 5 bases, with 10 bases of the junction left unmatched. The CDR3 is CASSPDPGLAIDTQYF. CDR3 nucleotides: TGTGCCAGCAGCCCAGACCCGGGACTAGCGATAGATACGCAGTATTTT.

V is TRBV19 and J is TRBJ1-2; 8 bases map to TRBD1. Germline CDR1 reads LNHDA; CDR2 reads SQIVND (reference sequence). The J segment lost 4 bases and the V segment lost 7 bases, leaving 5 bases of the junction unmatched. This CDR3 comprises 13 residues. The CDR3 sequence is CASKGTGSYGYTF. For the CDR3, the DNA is TGTGCCAGTAAGGGGACAGGTAGCTATGGCTACACCTTC. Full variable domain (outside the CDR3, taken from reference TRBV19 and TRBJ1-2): DGGITQSPKYLFRKEGQNVTLSCEQNLNHDAMYWYRQDPGQGLRLIYYSQIVNDFQKGDIAEGYSVSREKKESFPLTVTSAQKNPTAFYLCASKGTGSYGYTFGSGTRLTVV.

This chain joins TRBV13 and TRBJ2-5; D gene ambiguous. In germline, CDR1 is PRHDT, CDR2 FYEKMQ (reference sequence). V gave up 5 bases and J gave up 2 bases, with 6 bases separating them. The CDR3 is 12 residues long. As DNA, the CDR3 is TGTGCCAGCAGCCCCCGGCAAGAGACCCAGTACTTC. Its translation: CASSPRQETQYF.

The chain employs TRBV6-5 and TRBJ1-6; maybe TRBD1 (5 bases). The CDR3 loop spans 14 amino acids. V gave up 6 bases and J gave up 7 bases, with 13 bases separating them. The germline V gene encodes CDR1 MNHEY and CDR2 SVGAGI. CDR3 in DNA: TGTGCCAGCAGCCGACAGTCTCTCAATTCACCCCTCCACTTT. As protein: CASSRQSLNSPLHF.

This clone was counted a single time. CDR3 residues: CASSPRDSPHEQFF. The CDR3 region has the DNA TGTGCCAGCAGCCCGCGGGACTCACCACACGAGCAGTTCTTC. V usage is TRBV7-9 and J usage is TRBJ2-1; D is possibly TRBD2 (6 bases). Trimming took 5 bases from V and 10 from J, leaving 18 bases between them. Germline CDR1 SEHNR, CDR2 FQNEAQ (reference sequence). The CDR3 covers 14 residues.

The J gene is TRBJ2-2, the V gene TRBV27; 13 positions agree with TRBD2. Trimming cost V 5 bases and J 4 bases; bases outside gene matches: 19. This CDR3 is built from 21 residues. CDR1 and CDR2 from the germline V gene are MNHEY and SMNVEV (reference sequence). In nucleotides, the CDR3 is TGTGCCAGCAGTCTGTCCCCGGGCGCAGGACTAGCGGGAGAGGGCACCGGGGAGCTGTTTTTT. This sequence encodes CASSLSPGAGLAGEGTGELFF.

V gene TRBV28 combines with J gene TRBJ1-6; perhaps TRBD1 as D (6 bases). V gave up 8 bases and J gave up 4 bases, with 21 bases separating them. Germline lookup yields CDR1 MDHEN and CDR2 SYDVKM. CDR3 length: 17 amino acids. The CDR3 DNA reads TGTGCCAGCTGCACAGGGCTCCAGACTCCTTATAATTCACCCCTCCACTTT. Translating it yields CASCTGLQTPYNSPLHF.

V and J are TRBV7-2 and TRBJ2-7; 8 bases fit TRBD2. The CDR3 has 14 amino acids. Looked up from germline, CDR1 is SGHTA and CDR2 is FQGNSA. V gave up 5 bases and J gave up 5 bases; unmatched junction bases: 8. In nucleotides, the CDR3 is TGTGCCAGCAGCCGCCGGACGGGAGGGAACGAGCAGTACTTC. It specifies CASSRRTGGNEQYF.

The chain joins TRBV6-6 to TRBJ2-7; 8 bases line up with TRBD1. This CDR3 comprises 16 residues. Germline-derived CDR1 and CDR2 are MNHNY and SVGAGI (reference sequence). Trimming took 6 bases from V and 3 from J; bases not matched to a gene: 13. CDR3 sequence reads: CASRLREQGAFYEQYF. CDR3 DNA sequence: TGTGCCAGCAGACTACGGGAGCAGGGGGCCTTCTACGAGCAGTACTTC.

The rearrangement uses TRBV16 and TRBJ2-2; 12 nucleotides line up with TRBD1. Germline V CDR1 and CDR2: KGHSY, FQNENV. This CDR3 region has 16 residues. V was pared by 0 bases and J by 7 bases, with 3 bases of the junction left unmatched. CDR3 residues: CASSQSGTGGHGELFF. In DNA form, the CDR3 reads TGTGCCAGCAGCCAATCCGGGACAGGGGGCCACGGGGAGCTGTTTTTT. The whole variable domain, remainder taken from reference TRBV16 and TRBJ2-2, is GEEVAQTPKHLVRGEGQKAKLYCAPIKGHSYVFWYQQVLKNEFKFLISFQNENVFDETGMPKERFSAKCLPNSPCSLEIQATKLEDSAVYFCASSQSGTGGHGELFFGEGSRLTVL.

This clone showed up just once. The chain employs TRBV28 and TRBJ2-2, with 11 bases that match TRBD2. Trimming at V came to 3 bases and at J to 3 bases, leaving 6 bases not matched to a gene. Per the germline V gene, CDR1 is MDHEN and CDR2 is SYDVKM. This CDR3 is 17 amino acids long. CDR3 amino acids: CASSLFSGREDTGELFF. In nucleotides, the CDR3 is TGTGCCAGCAGTTTGTTTAGCGGGAGGGAGGACACCGGGGAGCTGTTTTTT. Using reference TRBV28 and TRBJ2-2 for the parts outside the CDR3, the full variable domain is DVKVTQSSRYLVKRTGEKVFLECVQDMDHENMFWYRQDPGLGLRLIYFSYDVKMKEKGDIPEGYSVSREKKERFSLILESASTNQTSMYLCASSLFSGREDTGELFFGEGSRLTVL.

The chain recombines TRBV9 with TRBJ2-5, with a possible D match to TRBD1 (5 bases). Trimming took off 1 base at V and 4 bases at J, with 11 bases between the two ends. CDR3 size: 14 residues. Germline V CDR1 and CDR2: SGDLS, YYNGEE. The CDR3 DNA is TGTGCCAGCAGCGTACAGGGTAGGCGAGAGACCCAGTACTTC. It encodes CASSVQGRRETQYF.

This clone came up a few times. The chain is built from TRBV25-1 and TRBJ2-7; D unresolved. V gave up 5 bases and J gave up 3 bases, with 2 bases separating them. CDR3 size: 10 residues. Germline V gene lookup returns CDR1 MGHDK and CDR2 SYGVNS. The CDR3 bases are TGTGCCAGCAGTTACTACGAGCAGTACTTC. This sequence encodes CASSYYEQYF.

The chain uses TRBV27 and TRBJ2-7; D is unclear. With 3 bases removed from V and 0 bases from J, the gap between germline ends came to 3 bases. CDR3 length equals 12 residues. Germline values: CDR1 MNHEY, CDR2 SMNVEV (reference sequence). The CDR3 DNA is TGTGCCAGCAGTTTCATCTCCTACGAGCAGTACTTC. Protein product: CASSFISYEQYF.